The rows below give T cell receptor beta chains drawn from one sample of a study of vaccination effects on CD4 cells after COVID-19. These receptors have no identified antigens. Generated by immunoSEQ multiplex PCR, the TCRdb table keeps only in-frame clones and is missing some. The sample has about 41,000 clones, 65% to 80% seen once. The specimen comprised CD4+ T cells from PBMCs cultured with HCoV-NL63 spike peptides, sampled before COVID-19 vaccination. Receptors were obtained from a human donor who received a COVID-19 vaccine. The CDR3 runs from the conserved cysteine through the conserved F or W. A D gene is named only where the DNA matches it firmly. Expanded clones are given a class, and other clones once, few, many or no size at all.

>TRBJ1-5|-|TRBV6-2/TRBV6-3|TRBD1
CASSSQIGQGGGNQPQHF
TGTGCCAGCAGTTCCCAAATCGGCCAGGGGGGAGGCAATCAGCCCCAGCATTTT
>TRBJ2-3|-|TRBV6-5|-
CASRSRRGGADTQYF
TGTGCCAGCAGATCCAGGAGGGGGGGCGCGGATACGCAGTATTTT
>TRBJ1-1|few|TRBV6-5|-
CASSYGTGNTEAFF
TGTGCCAGCAGTTATGGGACGGGGAACACTGAAGCTTTCTTT
>TRBJ1-2|-|TRBV21-1|-
CASSKGGTANYGYTF
TGTGCCAGCAGCAAAGGGGGGACAGCTAACTATGGCTACACCTTC
>TRBJ1-5|-|TRBV28|-
CASTPRQGNQPQHF
TGTGCCAGCACCCCTCGGCAGGGTAATCAGCCCCAGCATTTT
>TRBJ1-2|-|TRBV5-1|-
CASSFTGINYGYTF
TGCGCCAGCAGCTTCACAGGAATAAACTATGGCTACACCTTC
>TRBJ2-2|few|TRBV28|-
CASRIPNTGELFF
TGTGCCAGCAGGATCCCGAACACCGGGGAGCTGTTTTTT
>TRBJ1-6|-|TRBV7-8|-
CASSSSGGGNSPLHF
TGTGCCAGCAGCTCGTCGGGAGGGGGGAATTCACCCCTCCACTTT
>TRBJ2-3|-|TRBV7-9|-
CASSRGATDTQYF
TGTGCCAGCAGCCGGGGGGCCACAGATACGCAGTATTTT
>TRBJ2-1|few|TRBV28|TRBD1
CASSRGGQGYEQFF
TGTGCCAGCAGTCGCGGGGGACAGGGCTATGAGCAGTTCTTC
>TRBJ1-2|-|TRBV3-1/TRBV3-2|-
CASSQEDKNGYTF
TGTGCCAGCAGCCAAGAGGACAAGAATGGCTACACCTTC
>TRBJ2-5|-|TRBV29-1|-
CSVMGNHNKETQYF
TGCAGCGTTATGGGGAACCATAACAAAGAGACCCAGTACTTC
>TRBJ2-1|-|TRBV18|-
CASSAGGHPNEQFF
TGTGCCAGCTCTGCAGGGGGGCACCCTAATGAGCAGTTCTTC
>TRBJ2-5|-|TRBV4-2|TRBD2
CASSLVQTSGGAGTQYF
TGTGCCAGCAGCTTGGTTCAAACTAGCGGGGGGGCGGGGACCCAGTACTTC
>TRBJ2-1|few|TRBV5-1|TRBD1
CASSKTGTGLNDEQFF
TGCGCCAGCAGCAAAACCGGGACAGGGCTCAACGATGAGCAGTTCTTC
>TRBJ1-5|once|TRBV2|-
CASSLKPGRAFQPQHF
TGTGCCAGCAGCCTTAAACCGGGACGGGCTTTCCAGCCCCAGCATTTT
>TRBJ2-5|-|TRBV19|TRBD1
CASSSTGGDQETQYF
TGTGCCAGTTCCTCAACAGGGGGAGACCAAGAGACCCAGTACTTC
>TRBJ1-5|-|TRBV18|TRBD1
CASSPAGTGVQPQHF
TGTGCCAGCTCACCAGCCGGGACAGGAGTTCAGCCCCAGCATTTT
>TRBJ1-4|-|TRBV4-1|-
CASSLHGGQGEKLFF
TGCGCCAGCAGCCTTCACGGGGGGCAGGGTGAAAAACTGTTTTTT
>TRBJ2-5|few|TRBV5-1|TRBD2
CATSGTRSETQYF
TGCGCCACCTCCGGGACTAGGTCAGAGACCCAGTACTTC
>TRBJ2-2|few|TRBV7-3|-
CASSLLGFGPGELFF
TGTGCCAGCAGCTTATTGGGGTTCGGGCCCGGGGAGCTGTTTTTT
>TRBJ1-6|-|TRBV3-1/TRBV3-2|-
CASSLSVYNSPLHF
TGTGCCAGCAGCCTTTCGGTCTATAATTCACCCCTCCACTTT
>TRBJ1-2|-|TRBV19|-
CASTQDGLRDYGYTF
TGTGCCAGTACCCAGGACGGCCTCAGGGACTATGGCTACACCTTC
>TRBJ2-2|-|TRBV7-6|TRBD1
CASSLLQGVGGELFF
TGTGCCAGCAGCCTACTACAGGGGGTAGGCGGGGAGCTGTTTTTT
>TRBJ1-6|-|TRBV30|-
CAWSGQTFGNSPLHF
TGTGCCTGGAGTGGACAGACCTTCGGTAATTCACCCCTCCACTTT
>TRBJ1-2|-|TRBV29-1|-
CSVPDSPNYGYTF
TGCAGCGTTCCGGACAGCCCTAACTATGGCTACACCTTC
>TRBJ1-3|-|TRBV5-1|TRBD1
CASSVSTGTNSGNTIYF
TGCGCCAGCAGCGTGTCGACAGGGACTAACTCTGGAAACACCATATATTTT
>TRBJ1-2|-|TRBV2|-
CASSPDGPYGYTF
TGTGCCAGCAGCCCAGACGGCCCCTATGGCTACACCTTC
>TRBJ2-3|once|TRBV7-9|-
CASSLGTSTDTQYF
TGTGCCAGCAGCTTAGGGACAAGCACAGATACGCAGTATTTT
>TRBJ1-1|-|TRBV18|-
CASSRLEGTEAFF
TGTGCCAGCTCACGATTGGAGGGGACTGAAGCTTTCTTT
>TRBJ2-5|medium-sized|TRBV24-1|TRBD2
CATSLSGETWGETQYF
TGTGCCACCAGTCTCAGCGGGGAGACGTGGGGAGAGACCCAGTACTTC
>TRBJ2-1|-|TRBV25-1|TRBD2
CASSPRLAGLYNEQFF
TGTGCCAGCAGTCCAAGACTAGCGGGGCTATACAATGAGCAGTTCTTC
>TRBJ2-3|-|TRBV29-1|-
CSVAEGAVTDTQYF
TGCAGCGTTGCCGAGGGAGCGGTTACAGATACGCAGTATTTT
>TRBJ2-3|-|TRBV4-3|-
CASSQDWDRPSADTQYF
TGCGCCAGCAGCCAAGATTGGGACCGACCCTCGGCAGATACGCAGTATTTT
>TRBJ2-1|-|TRBV5-6|TRBD1
CASSLGQGNIYNEQFF
TGTGCCAGCAGCCTAGGACAGGGTAATATTTACAATGAGCAGTTCTTC
>TRBJ1-2|-|TRBV11-2|TRBD1
CASSLGQGAIGYTF
TGTGCCAGCAGCTTAGGCCAGGGGGCGATCGGCTACACCTTC
>TRBJ1-2|-|TRBV14|-
CASSPRGSDGYTF
TGTGCCAGCAGCCCTAGGGGATCGGATGGCTACACCTTC
>TRBJ2-5|-|TRBV6-5|TRBD2
CASSFGTSASQETQYF
TGTGCCAGCAGTTTTGGGACTAGCGCATCACAAGAGACCCAGTACTTC
>TRBJ1-6|-|TRBV9|TRBD1
CASSVVGQGDSPLHF
TGTGCCAGCAGCGTAGTGGGACAGGGTGATTCACCCCTCCACTTT
>TRBJ1-5|-|TRBV6-2/TRBV6-3|-
CASSYLDSGNQPQHF
TGTGCCAGCAGTTACTTGGACAGCGGCAATCAGCCCCAGCATTTT
>TRBJ2-5|-|TRBV4-1|TRBD2
CASSLWTSGGAVKETQYF
TGCGCCAGCAGCTTGTGGACTAGCGGGGGGGCTGTCAAAGAGACCCAGTACTTC
>TRBJ1-5|-|TRBV6-4|-
CASSLEEVNSNQPQHF
TGTGCCAGCAGCCTAGAGGAGGTAAATAGCAATCAGCCCCAGCATTTT
>TRBJ2-1|-|TRBV7-4|-
CASSFPFPGEQFF
TGTGCCAGCAGCTTCCCCTTTCCCGGGGAGCAGTTCTTC
>TRBJ1-5|-|TRBV7-8|-
CASSPDEGLKNQPQHF
TGTGCCAGCAGCCCGGATGAGGGTCTAAAAAATCAGCCCCAGCATTTT
>TRBJ2-2|-|TRBV7-9|-
CASSSSLRGAGELFF
TGTGCCAGCAGCTCCTCGCTTCGTGGCGCCGGGGAGCTGTTTTTT
>TRBJ1-4|few|TRBV5-1|-
CASSTTSATNEKLFF
TGCGCCAGCAGCACTACATCTGCAACTAATGAAAAACTGTTTTTT
>TRBJ1-3|-|TRBV7-2|-
CASSPREIAGNTIYF
TGTGCCAGCAGCCCCCGGGAGATCGCTGGAAACACCATATATTTT
>TRBJ1-2|few|TRBV6-6|TRBD1
CASPFDRVNYGYTF
TGTGCCAGCCCTTTCGACAGGGTTAACTATGGCTACACCTTC
>TRBJ2-2|once|TRBV7-3|TRBD1
CASSRDRSTGELFF
TGTGCCAGCAGCCGGGACAGATCCACCGGGGAGCTGTTTTTT
>TRBJ1-3|-|TRBV5-4|-
CASSPWDGSNSGNTIYF
TGTGCCAGCAGCCCGTGGGACGGCTCAAACTCTGGAAACACCATATATTTT
>TRBJ2-6|few|TRBV5-4|-
CASSSRDRANVLTF
TGTGCCAGCAGCTCCCGGGACAGGGCCAACGTCCTGACTTTC
>TRBJ2-1|-|TRBV2|TRBD1
CASREGAPYNEQFF
TGTGCCAGCAGAGAGGGGGCCCCTTACAATGAGCAGTTCTTC
>TRBJ2-3|-|TRBV30|-
CAWSVSLVSRTDTQYF
TGTGCCTGGAGTGTTTCTCTAGTATCCCGCACAGATACGCAGTATTTT
>TRBJ2-5|-|TRBV5-1|-
CASSGDQETQYF
TGCGCCAGCAGCGGGGACCAAGAGACCCAGTACTTC